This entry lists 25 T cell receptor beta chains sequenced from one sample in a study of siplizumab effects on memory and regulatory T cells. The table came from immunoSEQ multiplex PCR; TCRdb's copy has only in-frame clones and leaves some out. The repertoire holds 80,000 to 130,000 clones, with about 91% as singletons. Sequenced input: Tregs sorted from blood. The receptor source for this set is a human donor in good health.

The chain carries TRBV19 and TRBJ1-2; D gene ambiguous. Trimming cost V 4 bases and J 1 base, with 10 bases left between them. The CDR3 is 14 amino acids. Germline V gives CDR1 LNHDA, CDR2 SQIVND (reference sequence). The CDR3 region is CASSTSQVNYGYTF. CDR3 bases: TGTGCCAGTAGTACATCGCAAGTTAACTATGGCTACACCTTC.

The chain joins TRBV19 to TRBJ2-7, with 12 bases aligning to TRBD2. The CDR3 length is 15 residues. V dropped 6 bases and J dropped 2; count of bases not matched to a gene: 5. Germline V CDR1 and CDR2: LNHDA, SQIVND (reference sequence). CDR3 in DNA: TGTGCCAGTAGGGCTAGCGGGAGGGCTACCTACGAGCAGTACTTC. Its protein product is CASRASGRATYEQYF.

The CDR3 spells CASSYVGQGDQGYTF. In DNA form, the CDR3 reads TGTGCCAGCAGTTACGTTGGACAGGGTGACCAAGGCTACACCTTC. The genes are TRBV6-5 and TRBJ1-2; 8 nucleotides line up with TRBD1. Germline-derived CDR1 and CDR2 are MNHEY and SVGAGI. After removal of 2 bases from V and 8 bases from J, the junction contained 10 bases not matched to a gene. This CDR3 has 15 residues.

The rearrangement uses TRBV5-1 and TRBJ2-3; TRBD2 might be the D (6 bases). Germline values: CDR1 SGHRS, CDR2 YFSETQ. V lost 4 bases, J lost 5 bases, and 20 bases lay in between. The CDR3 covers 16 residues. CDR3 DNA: TGCGCCAGCAGCCCCGGAGGGCGAGTTGGGATAGATACGCAGTATTTT. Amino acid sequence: CASSPGGRVGIDTQYF.

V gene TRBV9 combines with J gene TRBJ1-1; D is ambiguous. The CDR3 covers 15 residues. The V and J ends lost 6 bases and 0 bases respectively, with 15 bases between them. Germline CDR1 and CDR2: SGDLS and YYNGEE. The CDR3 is CASTLVGSMNTEAFF. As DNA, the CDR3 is TGTGCCAGCACCCTCGTTGGGAGCATGAACACTGAAGCTTTCTTT.

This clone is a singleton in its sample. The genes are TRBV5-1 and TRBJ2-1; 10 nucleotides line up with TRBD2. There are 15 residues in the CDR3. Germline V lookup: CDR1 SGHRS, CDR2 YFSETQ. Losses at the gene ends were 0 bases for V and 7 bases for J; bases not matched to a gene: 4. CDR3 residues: CASSLELAGVNEQFF. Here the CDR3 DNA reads TGCGCCAGCAGCTTGGAGCTAGCGGGGGTGAATGAGCAGTTCTTC.

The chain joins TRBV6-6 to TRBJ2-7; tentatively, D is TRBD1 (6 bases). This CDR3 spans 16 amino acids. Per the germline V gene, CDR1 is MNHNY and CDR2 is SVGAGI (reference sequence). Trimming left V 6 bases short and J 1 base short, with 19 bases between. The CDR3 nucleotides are TGTGCCAGCAGGCGACAGGCCGCGGAGTGGTCCTACGAGCAGTACTTC. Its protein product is CASRRQAAEWSYEQYF.

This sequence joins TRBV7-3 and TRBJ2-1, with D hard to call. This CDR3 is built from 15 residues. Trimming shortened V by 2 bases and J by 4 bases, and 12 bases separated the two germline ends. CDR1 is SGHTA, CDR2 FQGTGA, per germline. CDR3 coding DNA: TGTGCCAGCAGCTTACTACCTCCACCTTACAATGAGCAGTTCTTC. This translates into CASSLLPPPYNEQFF.

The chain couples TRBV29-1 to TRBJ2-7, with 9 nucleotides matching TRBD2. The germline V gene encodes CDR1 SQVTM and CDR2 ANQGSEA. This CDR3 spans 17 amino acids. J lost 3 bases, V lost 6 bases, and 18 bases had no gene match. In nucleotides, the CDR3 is TGCAGCGTCGTCAGTCTAGCGGGGACGGGACTTAACTACGAGCAGTACTTC. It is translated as CSVVSLAGTGLNYEQYF.

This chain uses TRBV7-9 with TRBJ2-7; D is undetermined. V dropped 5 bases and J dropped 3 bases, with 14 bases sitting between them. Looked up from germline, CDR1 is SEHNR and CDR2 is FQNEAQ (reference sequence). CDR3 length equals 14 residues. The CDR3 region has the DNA TGTGCCAGCAGCATAACCTACAGAAACTACGAGCAGTACTTC. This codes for CASSITYRNYEQYF.

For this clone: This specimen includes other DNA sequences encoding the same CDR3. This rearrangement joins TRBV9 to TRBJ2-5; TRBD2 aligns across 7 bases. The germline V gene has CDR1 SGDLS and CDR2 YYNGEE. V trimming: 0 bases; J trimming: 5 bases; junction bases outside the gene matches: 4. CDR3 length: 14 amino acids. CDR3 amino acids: CASSVAVGGETQYF. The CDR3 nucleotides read TGTGCCAGCAGCGTAGCTGTGGGGGGGGAGACCCAGTACTTC.

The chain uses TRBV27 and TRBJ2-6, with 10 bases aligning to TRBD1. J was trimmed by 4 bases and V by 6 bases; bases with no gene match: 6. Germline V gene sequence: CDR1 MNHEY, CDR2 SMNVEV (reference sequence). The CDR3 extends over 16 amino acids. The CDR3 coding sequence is TGTGCCAGCAGGGATGACAGGGGGCTGGGGGCCAACGTCCTGACTTTC. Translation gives CASRDDRGLGANVLTF.

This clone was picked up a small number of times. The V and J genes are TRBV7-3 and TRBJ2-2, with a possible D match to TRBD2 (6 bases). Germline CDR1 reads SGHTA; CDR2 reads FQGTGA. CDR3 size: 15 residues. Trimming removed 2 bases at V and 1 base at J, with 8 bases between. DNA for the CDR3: TGTGCCAGCAGCTTACTTAGCGGGAACACCGGGGAGCTGTTTTTT. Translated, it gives CASSLLSGNTGELFF. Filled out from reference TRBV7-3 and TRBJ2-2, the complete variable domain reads GAGVSQTPSNKVTEKGKYVELRCDPISGHTALYWYRQSLGQGPEFLIYFQGTGAADDSGLPNDRFFAVRPEGSVSTLKIQRTERGDSAVYLCASSLLSGNTGELFFGEGSRLTVL.

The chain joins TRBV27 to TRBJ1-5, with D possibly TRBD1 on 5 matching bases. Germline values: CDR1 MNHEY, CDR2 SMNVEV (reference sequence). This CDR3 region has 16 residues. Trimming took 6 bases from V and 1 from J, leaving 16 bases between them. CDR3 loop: CASSILGGLSNQPQHF. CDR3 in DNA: TGTGCCAGCAGCATCCTCGGGGGATTAAGCAATCAGCCCCAGCATTTT.

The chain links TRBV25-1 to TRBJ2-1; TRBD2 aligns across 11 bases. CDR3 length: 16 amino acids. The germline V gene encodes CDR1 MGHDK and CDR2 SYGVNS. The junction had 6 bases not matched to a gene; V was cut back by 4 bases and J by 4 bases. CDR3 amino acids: CASSASSGGIYNEQFF. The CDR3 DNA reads TGTGCCAGCAGTGCCTCTAGCGGGGGGATATACAATGAGCAGTTCTTC.

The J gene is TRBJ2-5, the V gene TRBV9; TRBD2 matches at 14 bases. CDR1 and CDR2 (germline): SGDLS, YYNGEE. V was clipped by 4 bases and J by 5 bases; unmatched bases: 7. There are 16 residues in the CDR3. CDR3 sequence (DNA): TGTGCCAGCAGCCCGGGACTAGCGGGAGTGTGGGAGACCCAGTACTTC. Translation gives CASSPGLAGVWETQYF.

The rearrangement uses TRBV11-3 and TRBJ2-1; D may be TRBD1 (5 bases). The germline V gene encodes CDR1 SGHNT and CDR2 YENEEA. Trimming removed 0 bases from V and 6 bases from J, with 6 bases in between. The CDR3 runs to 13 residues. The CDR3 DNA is TGTGCCAGCAGCTTAGATCAGGGCAATGAGCAGTTCTTC. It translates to CASSLDQGNEQFF.

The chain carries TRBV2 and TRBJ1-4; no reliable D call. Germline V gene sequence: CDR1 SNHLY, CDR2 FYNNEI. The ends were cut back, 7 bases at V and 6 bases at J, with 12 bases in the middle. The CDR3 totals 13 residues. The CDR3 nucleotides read TGTGCCAGCAAATGGCAAGAGTATGAAAAACTGTTTTTT. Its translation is CASKWQEYEKLFF.

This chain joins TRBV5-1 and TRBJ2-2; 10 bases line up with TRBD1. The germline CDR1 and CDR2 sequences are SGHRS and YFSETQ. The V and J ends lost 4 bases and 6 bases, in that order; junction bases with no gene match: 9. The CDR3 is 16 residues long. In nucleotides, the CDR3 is TGCGCCAGCAGCATATTGACAGGGGGCAGCGCCGGGGAGCTGTTTTTT. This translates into CASSILTGGSAGELFF.

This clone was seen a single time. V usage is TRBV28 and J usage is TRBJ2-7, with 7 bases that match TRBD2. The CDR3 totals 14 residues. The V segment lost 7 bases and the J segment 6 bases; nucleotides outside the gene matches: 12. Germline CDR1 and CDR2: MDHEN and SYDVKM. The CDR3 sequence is CASNGREMGFEQYF. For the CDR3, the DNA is TGTGCCAGCAACGGGCGGGAGATGGGCTTCGAGCAGTACTTC. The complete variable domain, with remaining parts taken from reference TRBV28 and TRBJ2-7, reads DVKVTQSSRYLVKRTGEKVFLECVQDMDHENMFWYRQDPGLGLRLIYFSYDVKMKEKGDIPEGYSVSREKKERFSLILESASTNQTSMYLCASNGREMGFEQYFGPGTRLTVT.

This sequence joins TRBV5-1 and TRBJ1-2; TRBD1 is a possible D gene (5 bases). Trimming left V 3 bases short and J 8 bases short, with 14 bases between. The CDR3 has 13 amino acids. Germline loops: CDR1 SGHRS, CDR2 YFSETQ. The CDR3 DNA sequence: TGCGCCAGCAGCTCAATCTCAGGGCTCGGCTACACCTTC. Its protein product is CASSSISGLGYTF.

DNA of the CDR3: TGTGCCAGCAGCTTATCTTGGCGGTCAAACACCGGGGAGCTGTTTTTT. It yields the protein CASSLSWRSNTGELFF. The chain recombines TRBV7-2 with TRBJ2-2; the D is unclear. V shed 2 bases and J shed 2 bases, with 12 bases lying between them. Germline V gene sequence: CDR1 SGHTA, CDR2 FQGNSA. CDR3 size: 16 residues. The entire variable domain, with the rest obtained from reference TRBV7-2 and TRBJ2-2, is as follows: GAGVSQSPSNKVTEKGKDVELRCDPISGHTALYWYRQSLGQGLEFLIYFQGNSAPDKSGLPSDRFSAERTGGSVSTLTIQRTQQEDSAVYLCASSLSWRSNTGELFFGEGSRLTVL.

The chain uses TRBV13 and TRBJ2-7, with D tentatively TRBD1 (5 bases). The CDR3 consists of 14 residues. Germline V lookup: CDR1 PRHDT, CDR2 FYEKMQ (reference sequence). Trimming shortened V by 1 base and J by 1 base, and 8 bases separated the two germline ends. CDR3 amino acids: CASSLVRGSYEQYF. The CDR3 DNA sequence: TGTGCCAGCAGCTTAGTTAGGGGTTCCTACGAGCAGTACTTC.

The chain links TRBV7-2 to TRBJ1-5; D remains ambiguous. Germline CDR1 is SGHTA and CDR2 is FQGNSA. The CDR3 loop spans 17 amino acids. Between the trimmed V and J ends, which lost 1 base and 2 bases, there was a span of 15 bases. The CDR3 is CASSLVVAGVRNQPQHF. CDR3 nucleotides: TGTGCCAGCAGCTTAGTTGTGGCCGGGGTTCGCAATCAGCCCCAGCATTTT.

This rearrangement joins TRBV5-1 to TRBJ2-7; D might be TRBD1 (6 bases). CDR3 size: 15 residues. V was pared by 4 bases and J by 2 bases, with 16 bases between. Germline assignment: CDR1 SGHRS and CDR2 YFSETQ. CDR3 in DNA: TGCGCCAGCAGCGCACAAACAGGGCATCCCTACGAGCAGTACTTC. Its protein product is CASSAQTGHPYEQYF.